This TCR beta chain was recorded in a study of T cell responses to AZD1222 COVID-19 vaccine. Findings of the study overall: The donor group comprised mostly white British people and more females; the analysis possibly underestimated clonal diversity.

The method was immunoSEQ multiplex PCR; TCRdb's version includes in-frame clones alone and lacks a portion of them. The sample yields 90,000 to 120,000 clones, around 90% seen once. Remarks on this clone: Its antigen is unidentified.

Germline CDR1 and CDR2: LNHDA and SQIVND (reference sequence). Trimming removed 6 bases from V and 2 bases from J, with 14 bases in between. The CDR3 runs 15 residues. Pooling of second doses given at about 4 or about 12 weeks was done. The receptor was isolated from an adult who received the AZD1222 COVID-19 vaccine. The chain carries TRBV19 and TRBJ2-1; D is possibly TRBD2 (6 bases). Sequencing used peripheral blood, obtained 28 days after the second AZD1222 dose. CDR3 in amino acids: CASSASLAAYNEQFF. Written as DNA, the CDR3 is TGTGCCAGTAGCGCGTCCTTAGCGGCCTACAATGAGCAGTTCTTC.